This paragraph reports one TCR beta chain. Its antigen is as yet unknown. The V end lost 1 base, the J end lost 8 bases, and 6 bases lay between the germline ends. The CDR3 runs 13 residues. CDR1 and CDR2 (germline): SGHAT, FQNNGV. The data stem from a study of cytomegalovirus exposure and HLA in healthy donors. The data were produced by immunoSEQ multiplex PCR, yet TCRdb's version contains in-frame clones alone and is incomplete. The sample contains tens of thousands of clones, approximately 97% of which appear only once. Study-wide results and caveats: TCR clusters originating in the first cohort tended to co-occur in the roughly 120 validation repertoires, according to a later analysis. The classifier reportedly diagnosed cytomegalovirus status with high specificity and sensitivity.

The specimen sequenced was PBMCs. The origin of this receptor is a man aged 18 to 30 in good health and CMV-seronegative. The chain has TRBV11-2 and TRBJ1-6; D is unclear. CDR3 nucleotides: TGTGCCAGCAGCTTAGTTACAGATTCACCCCTCCACTTT. Protein sequence: CASSLVTDSPLHF. The full variable domain, its missing parts supplied by reference TRBV11-2 and TRBJ1-6, is EAGVAQSPRYKIIEKRQSVAFWCNPISGHATLYWYQQILGQGPKLLIQFQNNGVVDDSQLPKDRFSAERLKGVDSTLKIQPAKLEDSAVYLCASSLVTDSPLHFGNGTRLTVT.